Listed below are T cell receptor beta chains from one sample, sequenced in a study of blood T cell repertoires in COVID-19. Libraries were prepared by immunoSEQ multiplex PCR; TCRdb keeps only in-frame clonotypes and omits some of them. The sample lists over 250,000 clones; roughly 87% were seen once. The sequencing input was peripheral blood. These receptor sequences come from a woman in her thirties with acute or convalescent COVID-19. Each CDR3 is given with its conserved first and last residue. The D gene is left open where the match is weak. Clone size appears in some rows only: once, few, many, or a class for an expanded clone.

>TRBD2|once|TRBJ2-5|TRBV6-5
CASRLAGVAQETQYF
TGTGCCAGCAGGCTAGCGGGAGTCGCCCAAGAGACCCAGTACTTC
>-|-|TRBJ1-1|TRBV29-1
CSVAGTPEAFF
TGCAGCGTTGCAGGGACACCTGAAGCTTTCTTT
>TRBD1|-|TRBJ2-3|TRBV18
CASSQSRGRDTQYF
TGTGCCAGCTCGCAATCCAGGGGGCGAGATACGCAGTATTTT
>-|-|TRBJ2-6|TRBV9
CASSLQGGGANVLTF
TGTGCCAGCAGCCTTCAGGGCGGTGGGGCCAACGTCCTGACTTTC
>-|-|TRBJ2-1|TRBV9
CASSASGAYNEQFF
TGTGCCAGCAGCGCCTCCGGGGCCTACAATGAGCAGTTCTTC
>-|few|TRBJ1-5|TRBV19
CASSPYSYSNQPQHF
TGTGCCAGCAGTCCATACAGCTATAGCAATCAGCCCCAGCATTTT
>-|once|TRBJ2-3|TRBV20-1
CSAEHTDTQYF
TGCAGTGCCGAGCATACAGATACGCAGTATTTT
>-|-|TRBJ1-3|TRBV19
CASSSEGRRVLGNTIYF
TGTGCCAGTAGTAGTGAGGGAAGAAGGGTTTTAGGAAACACCATATATTTT
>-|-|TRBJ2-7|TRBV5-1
CASSLAQVSYEQYF
TGCGCCAGCAGCTTGGCTCAGGTCTCCTACGAGCAGTACTTC
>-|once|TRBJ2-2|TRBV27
CATTEIGRNTGELFF
TGTGCCACCACAGAGATTGGGAGGAACACCGGGGAGCTGTTTTTT
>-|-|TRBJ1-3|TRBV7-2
CASSPDSSGNTIYF
TGTGCCAGCAGCCCGGACAGCTCTGGAAACACCATATATTTT
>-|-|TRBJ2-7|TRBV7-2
CASSLFGRSSYEQYF
TGTGCCAGCAGCTTATTTGGCAGGTCAAGCTACGAGCAGTACTTC
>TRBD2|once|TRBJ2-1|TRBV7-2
CASSQTSGRYNEQFF
TGTGCCAGCAGCCAGACTAGCGGGAGATACAATGAGCAGTTCTTC
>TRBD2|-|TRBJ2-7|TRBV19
CATTGEGYEQYF
TGTGCCACCACCGGGGAGGGCTACGAGCAGTACTTC
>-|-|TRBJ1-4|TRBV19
CASSILRGISEKLFF
TGTGCCAGTAGTATCTTAAGGGGGATATCTGAAAAACTGTTTTTT
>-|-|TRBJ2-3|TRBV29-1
CSVEDPGLFPTDTQYF
TGCAGCGTTGAAGACCCAGGGCTCTTTCCTACAGATACGCAGTATTTT
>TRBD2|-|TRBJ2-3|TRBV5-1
CASSSGLGEGPPHTDTQYF
TGCGCCAGCAGCTCCGGGTTGGGGGAGGGCCCGCCCCACACAGATACGCAGTATTTT
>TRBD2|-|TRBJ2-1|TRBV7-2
CASSSQRGSGYNEQFF
TGTGCCAGCAGCTCCCAGCGGGGTAGCGGCTACAATGAGCAGTTCTTC
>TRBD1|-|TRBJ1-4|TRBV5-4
CASSLTGDEKLFF
TGTGCCAGCAGCCTGACAGGGGATGAAAAACTGTTTTTT
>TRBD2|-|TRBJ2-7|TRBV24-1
CATSDPPGGGSYEQYF
TGTGCCACCAGTGACCCCCCCGGGGGGGGCTCCTACGAGCAGTACTTC
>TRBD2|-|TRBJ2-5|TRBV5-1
CASSLGETSGRSETQYF
TGCGCCAGCAGCTTGGGAGAGACTAGCGGGCGGTCGGAGACCCAGTACTTC
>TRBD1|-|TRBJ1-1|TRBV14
CASSQVPTWDRYTEAFF
TGTGCCAGCAGCCAAGTACCCACCTGGGACAGGTACACTGAAGCTTTCTTT
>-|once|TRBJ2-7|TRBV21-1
CASSEIQMTERNEQYF
TGTGCCAGCAGCGAAATTCAGATGACAGAACGCAACGAGCAGTACTTC
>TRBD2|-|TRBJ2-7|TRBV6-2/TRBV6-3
CASSYTSGRVAYEQYF
TGTGCCAGCAGTTATACTAGCGGGAGAGTCGCCTACGAGCAGTACTTC
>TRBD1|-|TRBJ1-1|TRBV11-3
CASSPRQGRLNTEAFF
TGTGCCAGCAGCCCGAGACAGGGTAGATTGAACACTGAAGCTTTCTTT
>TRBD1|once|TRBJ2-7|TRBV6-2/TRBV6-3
CASSTDRGQYEQYF
TGTGCCAGCAGTACGGACAGGGGTCAGTACGAGCAGTACTTC
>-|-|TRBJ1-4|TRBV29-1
CSYQGVNEKLFF
TGCTCTTATCAGGGTGTAAATGAAAAACTGTTTTTT
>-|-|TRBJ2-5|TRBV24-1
CATSDRTPGLPGETQYF
TGTGCCACCAGTGATCGTACCCCGGGACTGCCGGGAGAGACCCAGTACTTC
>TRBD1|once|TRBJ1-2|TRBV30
CAWSRDRDYGYTF
TGTGCCTGGAGTCGTGACAGGGACTATGGCTACACCTTC
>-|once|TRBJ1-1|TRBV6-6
CASTYLGTRNTEAFF
TGTGCCAGCACCTACCTGGGGACACGGAACACTGAAGCTTTCTTT
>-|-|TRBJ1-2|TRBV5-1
CASTNTRDTSNYGYTF
TGCGCCAGCACTAACACCCGGGACACGTCTAACTATGGCTACACCTTC
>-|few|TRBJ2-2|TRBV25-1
CASSGPRDGGVGELFF
TGTGCCAGCAGTGGCCCCCGGGATGGCGGGGTCGGGGAGCTGTTTTTT
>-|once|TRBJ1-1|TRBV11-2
CASSLVQVNTEAFF
TGTGCCAGCAGCTTAGTACAGGTGAACACTGAAGCTTTCTTT
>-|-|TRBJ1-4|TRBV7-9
CASSFGGGKTTNEKLFF
TGTGCCAGCAGCTTTGGTGGCGGGAAGACAACTAATGAAAAACTGTTTTTT
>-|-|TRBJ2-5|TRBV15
CATSSSYQETQYF
TGTGCCACCAGCAGCTCGTACCAAGAGACCCAGTACTTC
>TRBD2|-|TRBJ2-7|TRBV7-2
CASSPPRTGTSGRAREQYF
TGTGCCAGCAGCCCACCGCGGACGGGGACTAGCGGGAGGGCCCGAGAGCAGTACTTC
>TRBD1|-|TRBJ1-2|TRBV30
CACPGQSGHYGYTF
TGTGCCTGCCCGGGACAGTCGGGCCACTATGGCTACACCTTC
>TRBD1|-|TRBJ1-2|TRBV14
CASSRSTGGSDGYTF
TGTGCCAGCAGCCGGTCTACAGGGGGATCGGATGGCTACACCTTC
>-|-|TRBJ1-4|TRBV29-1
CSVRQIGEKLFF
TGCAGCGTACGACAGATAGGTGAAAAACTGTTTTTT
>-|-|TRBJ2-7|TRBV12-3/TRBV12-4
CASRDGSSYEQYF
TGTGCCAGCAGAGACGGGTCTTCCTACGAGCAGTACTTC
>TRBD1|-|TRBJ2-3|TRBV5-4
CASSSQGPGTDTQYF
TGTGCCAGCAGCTCACAGGGGCCGGGCACAGATACGCAGTATTTT
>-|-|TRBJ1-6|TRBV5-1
CASSLESAPGNSPLHF
TGCGCCAGCAGCTTGGAGTCCGCACCGGGTAATTCACCCCTCCACTTT
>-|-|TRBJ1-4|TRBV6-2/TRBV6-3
CASSYEGGQRQKLFF
TGTGCCAGCAGTTACGAAGGCGGTCAGAGGCAAAAACTGTTTTTT
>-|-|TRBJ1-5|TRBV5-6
CASSDAGAPSPQHF
TGTGCCAGCAGCGACGCGGGGGCCCCATCTCCCCAGCATTTT
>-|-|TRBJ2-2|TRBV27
CASSQGGGNTGELFF
TGTGCCAGCAGTCAGGGAGGAGGAAACACCGGGGAGCTGTTTTTT